A single sample is the source of the 23 T cell receptor beta chains below, sequenced in a study of T cell responses to AZD1222 COVID-19 vaccine. Assay: immunoSEQ multiplex PCR; the TCRdb copy retains only in-frame clones and omits some. The sample holds roughly 150,000 clones, about 91% seen once. Sample: peripheral blood, taken on day 0 of MenACWY control vaccination. The receptor set was obtained from an adult in good health.

The V gene is TRBV2, the J gene TRBJ2-7, with 8 nucleotides matching TRBD2. Germline V gene lookup returns CDR1 SNHLY and CDR2 FYNNEI. Losses at the gene ends were 4 bases for V and 2 bases for J; bases not matched to a gene: 19. CDR3 size: 19 residues. CDR3 amino acids: CASSGKGVRAGLGAYEQYF. CDR3 nucleotide sequence: TGTGCCAGCAGTGGGAAGGGGGTTCGCGCGGGACTAGGGGCCTACGAGCAGTACTTC.

This clone was seen a handful of times. The rearrangement uses TRBV4-3 and TRBJ2-5, with a possible D match to TRBD2 (6 bases). Germline V lookup: CDR1 LGHNA, CDR2 YSLEER. The CDR3 runs 13 residues. Trimming took 0 bases from V and 8 from J, leaving 10 bases between them. The CDR3 spells CASSQEVRGTQYF. In DNA, the CDR3 is TGCGCCAGCAGCCAAGAGGTGCGGGGAACCCAGTACTTC.

This sequence joins TRBV29-1 and TRBJ2-1; perhaps TRBD1 as D (6 bases). V shed 7 bases and J shed 3 bases, with 7 bases lying between them. This CDR3 has 11 amino acids. Germline V gives CDR1 SQVTM, CDR2 ANQGSEA. The chain's CDR3 is CSGGHYNEQFF. The DNA for the CDR3 is TGCAGCGGGGGACACTACAATGAGCAGTTCTTC.

This chain joins TRBV30 and TRBJ2-1; 8 bases line up with TRBD2. This CDR3 comprises 15 residues. Trimming took 3 bases from V and 6 from J; bases not matched to a gene: 10. In germline, CDR1 is GTSNPN, CDR2 SVGIG (reference sequence). Written as DNA, the CDR3 is TGTGCCTGGAGCTGGGGAGCGGGAGTCATCAATGAGCAGTTCTTC. Translating it yields CAWSWGAGVINEQFF.

The CDR3 reads CASSWTSGTIAGELFF. In DNA form, the CDR3 reads TGTGCCAGCAGCTGGACTAGCGGGACAATAGCCGGGGAGCTGTTTTTT. This chain connects TRBV5-4 to TRBJ2-2; the match to TRBD2 covers 12 bases. This CDR3 contains 16 residues. Germline-derived CDR1 and CDR2 are SGHNT and YYREEE (reference sequence). V shed 3 bases, J shed 6 bases, and the junction held 6 bases outside the gene matches.

The V and J genes are TRBV6-2 or TRBV6-3 and TRBJ1-4; tentatively, D is TRBD1 (5 bases). The germline gives CDR1 MNHEY, CDR2 SVGEGT. Deletions cut 2 bases from V and 7 bases from J, with 11 bases between. This CDR3 region has 14 residues. The chain's CDR3 is CASSYQGLGEKLFF. CDR3 nucleotides: TGTGCCAGCAGTTACCAGGGACTGGGTGAAAAACTGTTTTTT.

In its sample, this clone was seen a few times. This chain connects TRBV7-3 to TRBJ2-1; 9 positions match TRBD1. The CDR3 is made up of 15 amino acids. The V and J ends lost 2 bases and 3 bases, in that order; junction bases with no gene match: 2. Germline assignment: CDR1 SGHTA and CDR2 FQGTGA. DNA of the CDR3: TGTGCCAGCAGCTTAGGGACAGGGAACTACAATGAGCAGTTCTTC. Translation gives CASSLGTGNYNEQFF.

This chain connects TRBV2 to TRBJ1-4; 9 bases fit TRBD1. V trimming: 5 bases; J trimming: 6 bases; junction bases outside the gene matches: 7. The CDR3 loop spans 15 amino acids. CDR1 and CDR2 from the germline V gene are SNHLY and FYNNEI. The CDR3 DNA sequence: TGTGCCAGCAGTTGGACAGGGGAACACTATGAAAAACTGTTTTTT. Translating it yields CASSWTGEHYEKLFF. Based on the CDR3 plus reference TRBV2 and TRBJ1-4, the full variable domain is EPEVTQTPSHQVTQMGQEVILRCVPISNHLYFYWYRQILGQKVEFLVSFYNNEISEKSEIFDDQFSVERPDGSNFTLKIRSTKLEDSAMYFCASSWTGEHYEKLFFGSGTQLSVL.

CDR3 nucleotide sequence: TGTGCCAGCAGCTTAGACCGGACGGTGTTTGGCTACGAGCAGTACTTC. As protein: CASSLDRTVFGYEQYF. The rearrangement uses TRBV11-3 and TRBJ2-7; no clear D. The germline V gene has CDR1 SGHNT and CDR2 YENEEA. This CDR3 is built from 16 residues. The V and J ends lost 0 bases and 3 bases respectively, with 15 bases between them.

V gene TRBV4-3 combines with J gene TRBJ2-7; no clear D. Trimming removed 2 bases from V and 0 bases from J, with 14 bases in between. The CDR3 has 16 amino acids. The germline V gene encodes CDR1 LGHNA and CDR2 YSLEER. The CDR3 here is CASSQQLPSSSYEQYF. CDR3 sequence (DNA): TGCGCCAGCAGCCAACAACTGCCTTCAAGCTCCTACGAGCAGTACTTC.

CDR3 in DNA: TGTGCCAGCAGTTTACAGGCGTATCAGCCCCAGCATTTT. Protein product: CASSLQAYQPQHF. V usage is TRBV28 and J usage is TRBJ1-5; D remains unclear. CDR1 and CDR2 (germline): MDHEN, SYDVKM. The V and J ends lost 2 bases and 5 bases respectively, with 7 bases between them. The CDR3 length is 13 residues.

V usage is TRBV30 and J usage is TRBJ2-5; D unclear. Trimming took off 7 bases at V and 5 bases at J, with 11 bases between the two ends. This CDR3 is 11 amino acids long. Looked up from germline, CDR1 is GTSNPN and CDR2 is SVGIG (reference sequence). The CDR3 sequence: CALKPRETQYF. The CDR3 bases are TGTGCCTTAAAGCCCCGGGAGACCCAGTACTTC.

The chain has TRBV19 and TRBJ2-3, with TRBD2 matching over 8 bases. The CDR3 covers 17 residues. The V and J ends lost 5 bases and 5 bases, in that order; junction bases with no gene match: 15. Germline V gives CDR1 LNHDA, CDR2 SQIVND (reference sequence). The CDR3 nucleotides are TGTGCCAGTAGTGCCCCTCGGGGGGGCGCCGCCCGAGATACGCAGTATTTT. This encodes CASSAPRGGAARDTQYF.

V gene TRBV11-2 combines with J gene TRBJ2-3, with TRBD2 as a possible D gene (7 bases). The CDR3 sequence is 18 residues long. V dropped 6 bases and J dropped 2 bases, with 24 bases sitting between them. Per germline, CDR1 SGHAT and CDR2 FQNNGV. CDR3 in amino acids: CASRSGGTWTRATDTQYF. CDR3 coding DNA: TGTGCCAGCAGATCGGGGGGCACTTGGACTAGGGCCACAGATACGCAGTATTTT.

This clone was observed many times. V and J are TRBV28 and TRBJ2-7, with D perhaps matching TRBD2 (5 bases). Germline loops: CDR1 MDHEN, CDR2 SYDVKM. The CDR3 runs to 12 residues. Trimming removed 7 bases from V and 8 bases from J, with 15 bases in between. CDR3 protein: CASTPPRGKQYF. For the CDR3, the DNA is TGTGCCAGCACTCCTCCCCGGGGAAAGCAGTACTTC.

This rearrangement joins TRBV7-3 to TRBJ2-7; a possible D gene is TRBD1 (5 bases). Germline lookup yields CDR1 SGHTA and CDR2 FQGTGA. The CDR3 consists of 15 residues. Trimming removed 5 bases from V and 3 bases from J, with 17 bases in between. CDR3 in amino acids: CASSIMGLPYYEQYF. The CDR3 nucleotides read TGTGCCAGCAGCATTATGGGGCTGCCGTACTACGAGCAGTACTTC.

This chain joins TRBV2 and TRBJ1-1; 7 nucleotides line up with TRBD1. Trimming removed 9 bases from V and 2 bases from J; junction bases left unmatched: 3. Germline CDR1 and CDR2: SNHLY and FYNNEI. CDR3 length: 12 residues. CDR3 nucleotide sequence: TGTGCCAGTTGGGACAGCAACACTGAAGCTTTCTTT. Amino acid sequence: CASWDSNTEAFF.

The gene calls are TRBV6-2 or TRBV6-3 and TRBJ2-7; the match to TRBD1 covers 10 bases. The CDR3 consists of 14 residues. J lost 6 bases, V lost 2 bases, and 4 bases had no gene match. Germline CDR1 reads MNHEY; CDR2 reads SVGEGT. CDR3: CASSYLGQGGEQYF. CDR3 nucleotides: TGTGCCAGCAGTTACCTTGGACAGGGGGGCGAGCAGTACTTC.

CDR3 protein: CASKGTGAYNEQFF. CDR3 nucleotides: TGTGCCAGCAAGGGGACAGGGGCCTACAATGAGCAGTTCTTC. The rearrangement links TRBV28 to TRBJ2-1; 10 bases are a match to TRBD1. Trimming at V came to 7 bases and at J to 2 bases, leaving 2 bases not matched to a gene. Looked up from germline, CDR1 is MDHEN and CDR2 is SYDVKM. The CDR3 length is 14 residues.

The V call is TRBV11-2, the J call TRBJ1-4; no firm D call. V gave up 5 bases and J gave up 5 bases, with 6 bases separating them. Germline V gene data show CDR1 as SGHAT and CDR2 as FQNNGV. This CDR3 is 12 amino acids long. The CDR3 DNA reads as TGTGCCAGCAGCCCCGTAAATGAAAAACTGTTTTTT. Protein sequence: CASSPVNEKLFF.

This clone was found a few times. J is TRBJ2-1 and V is TRBV9; 13 bases map to TRBD2. The CDR3 is 15 amino acids. J was trimmed by 7 bases and V by 2 bases; bases with no gene match: 3. Germline V lookup: CDR1 SGDLS, CDR2 YYNGEE. CDR3 sequence reads: CASSVRLAGGNEQFF. The CDR3 region has the DNA TGTGCCAGCAGCGTTAGACTAGCGGGAGGTAATGAGCAGTTCTTC.

The genes are TRBV4-3 and TRBJ1-1; D gene ambiguous. This CDR3 is 15 amino acids long. In germline, CDR1 is LGHNA, CDR2 YSLEER. V was shortened by 2 bases and J by 0 bases, with 10 bases between the two germline ends. The CDR3 loop reads CASSQIRAVNTEAFF. The CDR3 DNA reads as TGCGCCAGCAGCCAAATACGGGCGGTGAACACTGAAGCTTTCTTT.

As regards this clone: In this CDR3 the conserved last residue, phenylalanine or tryptophan, is missing, so a read error is likely. It is unclear where the CDR3 begins or ends on the DNA, so no DNA is shown, and the CDR3 is as TCRdb lists it. This sequence joins TRBV13 and TRBJ1-1; the table's TRBD1 call for D was not verified on the DNA. Germline V gene lookup returns CDR1 PRHDT and CDR2 FYEKMQ (reference sequence). The CDR3 contains 13 residues when both ends are counted. CDR3 in amino acids: CASSTPGTTPGSS.